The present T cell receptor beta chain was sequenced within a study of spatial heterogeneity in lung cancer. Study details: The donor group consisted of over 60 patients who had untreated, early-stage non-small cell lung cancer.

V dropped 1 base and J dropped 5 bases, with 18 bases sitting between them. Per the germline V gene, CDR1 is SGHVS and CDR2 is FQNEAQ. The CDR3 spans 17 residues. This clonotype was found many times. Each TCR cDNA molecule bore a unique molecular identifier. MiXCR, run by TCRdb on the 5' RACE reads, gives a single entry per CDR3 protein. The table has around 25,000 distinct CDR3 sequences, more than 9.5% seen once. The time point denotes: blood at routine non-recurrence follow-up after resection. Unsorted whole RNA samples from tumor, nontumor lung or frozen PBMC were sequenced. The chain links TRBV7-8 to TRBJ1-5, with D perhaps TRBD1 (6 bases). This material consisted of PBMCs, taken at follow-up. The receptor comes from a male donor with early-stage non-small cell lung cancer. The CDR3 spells CASSLGGPGALDQPQHF. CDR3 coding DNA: TGTGCCAGCAGCTTAGGAGGCCCGGGGGCGCTTGATCAGCCCCAGCATTTT.